In its sample, the clone carrying this T cell receptor (beta chain) is medium-sized. Its antigen is unidentified. A mixed TRB-A/B primer pool amplified rearranged TRB by multiplex touch-down PCR. TCRdb reprocessed the multiplex PCR reads via MiXCR and lists one record per CDR3 protein. The data contain around 2,900 distinct CDR3 sequences, 20% to 25% of them singletons. Germline values: CDR1 SQVTM, CDR2 ANQGSEA. Between the trimmed V and J ends, which lost 7 bases and 2 bases, there was a span of 14 bases. The CDR3 covers 13 residues. The data stem from a study of T cell repertoires in aging, cancer and after chemotherapy. Study at large: Approximately 10 million TCR reads were in the whole dataset. The study's findings and limits: These repertoire data do not allow conclusions about immunological memory after chemotherapy.

Peripheral blood genomic DNA, not sorted cells or RNA, was the template. The sequencing input was blood. The TCR sequence derives from a human donor with a blood cancer. The chain carries TRBV29-1 and TRBJ1-1; TRBD1 might be the D (6 bases). CDR3 region: CSAAQGTNTEAFF. DNA of the CDR3: TGCAGCGCCGCCCAGGGGACCAACACTGAAGCTTTCTTT.